This T cell receptor beta chain appears in the sequencing data of a study of OX40 agonist ivuxolimab in advanced cancers. For the study at large: Every 2 weeks, patients received ivuxolimab intravenously, dosed at 0.01 to 10 mg/kg. Study-level points and caveats: The study found that CD8+ T cells averaged more expanded clones than CD4+.

Assay used: immunoSEQ multiplex PCR; TCRdb lists only in-frame clones, some missing. The sample records about 68,000 clones, 86% being singletons. The investigators sampled blood at baseline, at cycle 4 day 1, and at cycle 7 day 1. In its sample, this clone was seen a few times. Its antigen is unidentified. Between the trimmed V and J ends, which lost 1 base and 6 bases, there was a span of 15 bases. The germline gives CDR1 MNHNS, CDR2 SASEGT. The CDR3 is made up of 15 amino acids. The chain couples TRBV6-1 to TRBJ2-5, with D perhaps TRBD1 (6 bases). The clonotype comes from an adult with an advanced solid tumor such as melanoma, head and neck, liver or kidney cancer. The source material was CD4+ or CD8+ T cells sorted from blood, sampled in a trial of the OX40 agonist ivuxolimab. CDR3 loop: CASSEGQGLGKTQYF. The CDR3 DNA reads TGTGCCAGCAGTGAAGGCCAGGGGTTGGGGAAGACCCAGTACTTC.